Presented here are 8 T cell receptor beta chains from one specimen sequenced in a study of blood T cell repertoires in COVID-19. Only in-frame clones appear in the TCRdb table, and some are missing; sequencing was by immunoSEQ multiplex PCR. The table has nearly 350,000 clones, about 89% seen once. Material for sequencing was peripheral blood. Receptors originate from a woman aged 50 to 65 with COVID-19, enrolled during active disease.

The genes are TRBV18 and TRBJ2-2, with 10 bases aligning to TRBD1. Germline V lookup: CDR1 KGHSH, CDR2 LQKENI. CDR3 length equals 16 residues. The V gene end was trimmed by 3 bases and the J gene end by 2 bases; junction bases not matched to a gene: 3. The CDR3: CASSPRDRGNTGELFF. The DNA for the CDR3 is TGTGCCAGCTCACCTCGGGACAGGGGTAACACCGGGGAGCTGTTTTTT.

V usage is TRBV4-2 and J usage is TRBJ2-1, with a weak D call TRBD2 (6 bases). The ends were cut back, 5 bases at V and 4 bases at J, with 18 bases in the middle. The CDR3 consists of 16 residues. Germline V CDR1 and CDR2: LGHNA, YNFKEQ. CDR3 bases: TGTGCCAGCAGCTCCCGGGGCGGGGACGTTTACAATGAGCAGTTCTTC. This gives the protein CASSSRGGDVYNEQFF.

The chain uses TRBV2 and TRBJ2-2; 11 bases are shared with TRBD2. This CDR3 region has 17 residues. V lost 6 bases and J lost 4; bases outside the gene matches: 10. CDR1 is SNHLY, CDR2 FYNNEI, per germline. The CDR3 DNA reads as TGTGCCAGCAGGAAAGGGTTAGCGGGAGGGAGCACCGGGGAGCTGTTTTTT. It is translated as CASRKGLAGGSTGELFF.

V and J are TRBV12-3 or TRBV12-4 and TRBJ1-3; tentative D call: TRBD1 (5 bases). The CDR3 is 13 amino acids. Trimming cost V 7 bases and J 7 bases, with 14 bases left between them. The CDR3 region is CASKLAKGNTIYF. CDR3 DNA: TGTGCCAGCAAGCTCGCGAAGGGGAACACCATATATTTT.

This chain connects TRBV5-1 to TRBJ2-3, with 13 bases fitting TRBD2. The CDR3 covers 16 residues. CDR1 and CDR2 (germline): SGHRS, YFSETQ. Germline trimming cut 4 bases from V and 1 base from J; bases unmatched to any gene: 3. The CDR3 DNA reads TGCGCCAGCAGCCATGGGACTAGCGGGGGCACAGATACGCAGTATTTT. It is translated as CASSHGTSGGTDTQYF.

The chain carries TRBV5-1 and TRBJ2-7; 9 nucleotides align to TRBD2. The CDR3 sequence is 22 residues long. CDR1 and CDR2 from the germline V gene are SGHRS and YFSETQ. Trimming took 2 bases from V and 4 from J; bases not matched to a gene: 28. This CDR3 reads CASSLGISASGMPLSWGYEQYF. The DNA for the CDR3 is TGCGCCAGCAGCTTAGGGATCTCGGCTAGCGGGATGCCGCTGTCCTGGGGTTACGAGCAGTACTTC.

The J gene is TRBJ2-3, the V gene TRBV5-1; D uncertain. Trimming stripped 1 base from V and 1 base from J, with 10 bases between. The CDR3 consists of 15 residues. CDR1 is SGHRS and CDR2 is YFSETQ in the germline V gene. CDR3 bases: TGCGCCAGCAGCTTGTTGGGCACGGGCACAGATACGCAGTATTTT. Its protein product is CASSLLGTGTDTQYF.

The CDR3 DNA is TGCGCCAGCAGCTACGCAGGGGGCGGAAGCACTGAAGCTTTCTTT. Translating gives CASSYAGGGSTEAFF. The chain employs TRBV5-1 and TRBJ1-1; 8 bases line up with TRBD1. Germline V gene lookup returns CDR1 SGHRS and CDR2 YFSETQ. The CDR3 is 15 amino acids. The junction had 8 bases not matched to a gene; V was cut back by 3 bases and J by 4 bases. The full variable domain, with the rest looked up from reference TRBV5-1 and TRBJ1-1, is KAGVTQTPRYLIKTRGQQVTLSCSPISGHRSVSWYQQTPGQGLQFLFEYFSETQRNKGNFPGRFSGRQFSNSRSEMNVSTLELGDSALYLCASSYAGGGSTEAFFGQGTRLTVV.